The 28 T cell receptor beta chains below all came from one sample that was sequenced in a study of T cell responses to AZD1222 COVID-19 vaccine. Profiling relied on immunoSEQ multiplex PCR, and the TCRdb table lists in-frame clones only, not all of them. The table records fewer than 300,000 clones, approximately 95% of them present only once. The material was peripheral blood, obtained on day 0 of AZD1222 vaccination. These receptors originate from an adult in good health.

This clone occurred once. V gene TRBV14 combines with J gene TRBJ2-5; D gene unclear. Trimming shortened V by 1 base and J by 3 bases, and 3 bases separated the two germline ends. Per the germline V gene, CDR1 is SGHDN and CDR2 is FVKESK. The CDR3 consists of 12 residues. The CDR3 sequence: CASSQVKETQYF. CDR3 nucleotide sequence: TGTGCCAGCAGCCAAGTAAAAGAGACCCAGTACTTC.

The V and J genes are TRBV5-5 and TRBJ1-2; TRBD1 aligns across 7 bases. The CDR3 has 13 residues. With 6 bases clipped from V and 8 bases from J, the junction kept 10 bases outside the gene matches. CDR1 is SGHKS, CDR2 YYEKEE, per germline (reference sequence). The CDR3 spells CASTLEGAKGYTF. In nucleotides, the CDR3 is TGTGCCAGCACCCTTGAGGGGGCGAAAGGCTACACCTTC.

This chain joins TRBV15 and TRBJ1-2, with 9 bases lining up with TRBD1. Trimming took 8 bases from V and 0 from J; bases not matched to a gene: 7. CDR3 size: 15 residues. Germline V gene sequence: CDR1 LNHNV, CDR2 YYDKDF (reference sequence). CDR3 region: CATVDRGSTNYGYTF. Here the CDR3 DNA reads TGTGCCACCGTGGACAGGGGTTCCACTAACTATGGCTACACCTTC.

J is TRBJ2-1 and V is TRBV7-2; TRBD1 matches 9 bases. The CDR3 runs 14 residues. The trim removed 5 bases at V and 4 bases at J, leaving 3 bases unmatched. The V gene's germline CDR1 is SGHTA and CDR2 FQGNSA. DNA of the CDR3: TGTGCCAGCAGCGGGACAGGGAAATACAATGAGCAGTTCTTC. Translation gives CASSGTGKYNEQFF.

The CDR3 sequence is CASTSGPANTGELFF. CDR3 bases: TGTGCCAGTACCTCCGGGCCAGCGAACACCGGGGAGCTGTTTTTT. The V gene is TRBV19, the J gene TRBJ2-2, with D unclear. Germline CDR1 is LNHDA and CDR2 is SQIVND (reference sequence). V was trimmed by 7 bases and J by 0 bases, leaving 12 bases between them. CDR3 length equals 15 residues. Using reference TRBV19 and TRBJ2-2 for the parts outside the CDR3, the full variable domain is DGGITQSPKYLFRKEGQNVTLSCEQNLNHDAMYWYRQDPGQGLRLIYYSQIVNDFQKGDIAEGYSVSREKKESFPLTVTSAQKNPTAFYLCASTSGPANTGELFFGEGSRLTVL.

The chain has TRBV2 and TRBJ1-1, with D possibly TRBD1 on 6 matching bases. V lost 8 bases to trimming and J lost 0 bases, with 10 bases between them. The germline gives CDR1 SNHLY, CDR2 FYNNEI. This CDR3 is 13 amino acids long. The CDR3 DNA reads TGTGCCAGCTCTGGGACACTGAACACTGAAGCTTTCTTT. Translated, it gives CASSGTLNTEAFF. Full variable domain (remainder filled in from reference TRBV2 and TRBJ1-1): EPEVTQTPSHQVTQMGQEVILRCVPISNHLYFYWYRQILGQKVEFLVSFYNNEISEKSEIFDDQFSVERPDGSNFTLKIRSTKLEDSAMYFCASSGTLNTEAFFGQGTRLTVV.

This rearrangement joins TRBV19 to TRBJ2-7; TRBD1 is a possible D gene (5 bases). The germline V gene encodes CDR1 LNHDA and CDR2 SQIVND (reference sequence). Trimming shortened V by 4 bases and J by 4 bases, and 20 bases separated the two germline ends. The CDR3 runs 16 residues. CDR3 loop: CASSRTQGQTPYEQYF. CDR3 bases: TGTGCCAGTAGTAGAACCCAGGGCCAAACCCCGTACGAGCAGTACTTC. The entire variable domain, with the rest obtained from reference TRBV19 and TRBJ2-7, is as follows: DGGITQSPKYLFRKEGQNVTLSCEQNLNHDAMYWYRQDPGQGLRLIYYSQIVNDFQKGDIAEGYSVSREKKESFPLTVTSAQKNPTAFYLCASSRTQGQTPYEQYFGPGTRLTVT.

The V gene is TRBV6-5, the J gene TRBJ2-2; no reliable D call. This CDR3 has 13 amino acids. V lost 5 bases, J lost 7 bases, and 11 bases lay in between. From germline, CDR1 is MNHEY and CDR2 SVGAGI. As DNA, the CDR3 is TGTGCCAGCAGTCCGGCTACTGGCGGGGAGCTGTTTTTT. Translated, it gives CASSPATGGELFF.

V is TRBV2 and J is TRBJ1-6; no definite D call. CDR1 is SNHLY, CDR2 FYNNEI, per germline. Trimming took 6 bases from V and 9 from J, leaving 12 bases between them. The CDR3 runs 13 residues. The CDR3 sequence is CASSPDWISPLHF. DNA of the CDR3: TGTGCCAGCAGCCCCGACTGGATTTCACCCCTCCACTTT.

The J gene is TRBJ1-5, the V gene TRBV2; D is uncertain. The germline gives CDR1 SNHLY, CDR2 FYNNEI. The CDR3 covers 15 residues. Trimming stripped 2 bases from V and 0 bases from J, with 8 bases between. CDR3 sequence: CASSEWRDSNQPQHF. As DNA, the CDR3 is TGTGCCAGCAGTGAATGGCGGGATAGCAATCAGCCCCAGCATTTT.

The J gene is TRBJ2-7, the V gene TRBV9; tentatively, D is TRBD1 (6 bases). Germline V lookup: CDR1 SGDLS, CDR2 YYNGEE. The length of the CDR3 is 15 residues. Trimming shortened V by 0 bases and J by 5 bases, and 15 bases separated the two germline ends. The CDR3 bases are TGTGCCAGCAGCGTAGGGGGGACACCCGTGGACGAGCAGTACTTC. Protein sequence: CASSVGGTPVDEQYF.

V and J are TRBV9 and TRBJ1-2; D remains ambiguous. This CDR3 comprises 14 residues. V was pared by 0 bases and J by 2 bases, with 8 bases between. Germline V gene data show CDR1 as SGDLS and CDR2 as YYNGEE. The CDR3 loop is CASSVAVGNYGYTF. The CDR3 DNA follows: TGTGCCAGCAGCGTAGCAGTAGGGAACTATGGCTACACCTTC.

The J gene is TRBJ1-4, the V gene TRBV18, with D tentatively TRBD1 (6 bases). V was cut by 1 base and J by 1 base, with 7 bases left in between. The CDR3 is 15 residues long. Germline CDR1 KGHSH, CDR2 LQKENI. The CDR3 sequence is CASSPRGGTNEKLFF. Here the CDR3 DNA reads TGTGCCAGCTCACCACGAGGGGGAACTAATGAAAAACTGTTTTTT.

The chain is built from TRBV2 and TRBJ1-1; TRBD1 is a possible D gene (6 bases). V gave up 8 bases and J gave up 2 bases, with 15 bases separating them. Germline loops: CDR1 SNHLY, CDR2 FYNNEI. This CDR3 has 14 amino acids. The CDR3 loop reads CASVIGGANTEAFF. The CDR3 DNA reads as TGTGCCAGCGTCATAGGGGGGGCAAACACTGAAGCTTTCTTT. Full variable domain (outside the CDR3, taken from reference TRBV2 and TRBJ1-1): EPEVTQTPSHQVTQMGQEVILRCVPISNHLYFYWYRQILGQKVEFLVSFYNNEISEKSEIFDDQFSVERPDGSNFTLKIRSTKLEDSAMYFCASVIGGANTEAFFGQGTRLTVV.

The chain couples TRBV7-2 to TRBJ1-2; TRBD1 might be the D (5 bases). The germline V gene encodes CDR1 SGHTA and CDR2 FQGNSA. V was clipped by 6 bases and J by 0 bases, with 14 bases between them. The CDR3 totals 15 residues. CDR3 sequence reads: CASRLGAGTNYGYTF. CDR3 sequence (DNA): TGTGCCAGCAGACTAGGGGCAGGGACTAACTATGGCTACACCTTC. Variable domain in full (rest from reference TRBV7-2 and TRBJ1-2): GAGVSQSPSNKVTEKGKDVELRCDPISGHTALYWYRQSLGQGLEFLIYFQGNSAPDKSGLPSDRFSAERTGGSVSTLTIQRTQQEDSAVYLCASRLGAGTNYGYTFGSGTRLTVV.

V usage is TRBV19 and J usage is TRBJ1-1; D may be TRBD1 (6 bases). V lost 1 base and J 12 bases, leaving 15 bases between the germline ends. The CDR3 extends over 13 amino acids. Germline lookup yields CDR1 LNHDA and CDR2 SQIVND (reference sequence). CDR3 amino acids: CASSIVGGHITFF. CDR3 coding DNA: TGTGCCAGTAGTATAGTAGGGGGACATATAACTTTCTTT. Drawing the rest from reference TRBV19 and TRBJ1-1, the complete variable domain is DGGITQSPKYLFRKEGQNVTLSCEQNLNHDAMYWYRQDPGQGLRLIYYSQIVNDFQKGDIAEGYSVSREKKESFPLTVTSAQKNPTAFYLCASSIVGGHITFFGQGTRLTVV.

In DNA form, the CDR3 reads TGTGCCAACCCCACCGGGACAGGGATACTTTGGGGCACAGATACGCAGTATTTT. Translated, it gives CANPTGTGILWGTDTQYF. V usage is TRBV27 and J usage is TRBJ2-3, with 9 nucleotides matching TRBD1. The length of the CDR3 is 18 residues. J lost 1 base, V lost 10 bases, and 18 bases had no gene match. Germline V gives CDR1 MNHEY, CDR2 SMNVEV (reference sequence).

The chain has TRBV5-1 and TRBJ2-7; perhaps TRBD1 as D (5 bases). V lost 3 bases and J 3 bases, leaving 13 bases between the germline ends. CDR3 length: 14 amino acids. Germline CDR1 is SGHRS and CDR2 is YFSETQ. This chain's CDR3 is CASSSPTADYEQYF. CDR3 sequence (DNA): TGCGCCAGCAGCTCCCCGACAGCAGACTACGAGCAGTACTTC.

The chain couples TRBV19 to TRBJ1-1, with 8 bases that match TRBD1. With 5 bases clipped from V and 9 bases from J, the junction kept 5 bases outside the gene matches. The CDR3 runs 12 residues. In germline, CDR1 is LNHDA, CDR2 SQIVND (reference sequence). CDR3: CASSDQGAKAFF. Written as DNA, the CDR3 is TGTGCCAGTAGTGACCAGGGGGCGAAAGCTTTCTTT.

The chain combines TRBV9 with TRBJ1-2; D possibly corresponds to TRBD1 (5 bases). The CDR3 length is 14 residues. In germline, CDR1 is SGDLS, CDR2 YYNGEE. Trimming left V 3 bases short and J 3 bases short, with 12 bases between. In DNA form, the CDR3 reads TGTGCCAGCAGCGCCCAGTCAGGGTACTATGGCTACACCTTC. Translation gives CASSAQSGYYGYTF.

V usage is TRBV6-6 and J usage is TRBJ2-2; D gene unclear. Germline values: CDR1 MNHNY, CDR2 SVGAGI (reference sequence). Trimming removed 5 bases at V and 5 bases at J, with 9 bases between. This CDR3 spans 13 amino acids. The CDR3 DNA is TGTGCCAGCAGTCCACGGGTTACCGGGGAGCTGTTTTTT. Translating it yields CASSPRVTGELFF.

This clone was detected a few times. The gene calls are TRBV15 and TRBJ1-4; the D is unclear. Deletions cut 6 bases from V and 0 bases from J, with 8 bases between. Per germline, CDR1 LNHNV and CDR2 YYDKDF (reference sequence). The CDR3 loop spans 14 amino acids. In nucleotides, the CDR3 is TGTGCCACCAGATCACGCGCAACTAATGAAAAACTGTTTTTT. Protein: CATRSRATNEKLFF.

This chain connects TRBV24-1 to TRBJ2-3; 9 bases align to TRBD2. Trimming cost V 2 bases and J 10 bases; bases outside gene matches: 9. The germline V gene encodes CDR1 KGHDR and CDR2 SFDVKD. This CDR3 is 15 amino acids long. CDR3 residues: CATSDSASGERAQYF. Here the CDR3 DNA reads TGTGCCACCAGTGATTCCGCTAGCGGGGAGAGAGCGCAGTATTTT.

This chain joins TRBV2 and TRBJ1-6, with D unresolved. V was clipped by 3 bases and J by 7 bases, with 10 bases between them. This CDR3 contains 14 residues. Germline CDR1 and CDR2: SNHLY and FYNNEI. The CDR3 nucleotides are TGTGCCAGCAGTGAGGGCAGCCAGAATTCACCCCTCCACTTT. As protein: CASSEGSQNSPLHF.

This clone occurred once. The DNA of the CDR3 is TGTGCCAGCAGCCGAGCGGGGGGCGGCACAGATACGCAGTATTTT. Translating gives CASSRAGGGTDTQYF. The J gene is TRBJ2-3, the V gene TRBV14, with 9 bases matching TRBD2. After removal of 4 bases from V and 1 base from J, the junction contained 3 bases not matched to a gene. CDR3 size: 15 residues. Germline assignment: CDR1 SGHDN and CDR2 FVKESK.

The chain carries TRBV24-1 and TRBJ2-3; possible D gene TRBD1, 7 bases. Germline CDR1 reads KGHDR; CDR2 reads SFDVKD. V shed 1 base and J shed 8 bases, with 12 bases lying between them. This CDR3 contains 14 residues. CDR3 sequence (DNA): TGTGCCACCAGTGATTTCCGACAGGGAGGTACGCAGTATTTT. This sequence encodes CATSDFRQGGTQYF.

This clone was recorded only once. The chain couples TRBV6-5 to TRBJ2-7; TRBD1 is a possible D gene (5 bases). CDR3 length: 13 residues. In germline, CDR1 is MNHEY, CDR2 SVGAGI. The V and J ends lost 11 bases and 3 bases respectively, with 17 bases between them. The CDR3 sequence is CAASPGIDYEQYF. In nucleotides, the CDR3 is TGTGCCGCGAGTCCAGGGATTGACTACGAGCAGTACTTC.

The chain uses TRBV2 and TRBJ2-7; 7 nucleotides agree with TRBD2. CDR1 and CDR2 from the germline V gene are SNHLY and FYNNEI. CDR3 size: 15 residues. The V and J ends lost 8 bases and 1 base, in that order; junction bases with no gene match: 11. The CDR3, as DNA: TGTGCCAGCGCTGGGGGAGGGCTCCTATCCTACGAGCAGTACTTC. This encodes CASAGGGLLSYEQYF. Full variable domain (remainder filled in from reference TRBV2 and TRBJ2-7): EPEVTQTPSHQVTQMGQEVILRCVPISNHLYFYWYRQILGQKVEFLVSFYNNEISEKSEIFDDQFSVERPDGSNFTLKIRSTKLEDSAMYFCASAGGGLLSYEQYFGPGTRLTVT.